The next 32 T cell receptor beta chains were all read from a single sample in a study of blood T cell repertoires in COVID-19. Some clones are missing from TCRdb's copy, which holds only in-frame ones; the method was immunoSEQ multiplex PCR. The sample has tens of thousands of clones, about nine tenths seen once. Sequences were obtained from peripheral blood. These receptors all stem from a woman of 80 years or more with acute or convalescent COVID-19.

V gene TRBV28 combines with J gene TRBJ2-6, with D perhaps matching TRBD1 (5 bases). The V end lost 4 bases, the J end lost 2 bases, and 6 bases lay between the germline ends. This CDR3 comprises 14 residues. Germline V gives CDR1 MDHEN, CDR2 SYDVKM. The CDR3 protein is CASSSRAGANVLTF. CDR3 sequence (DNA): TGTGCCAGCAGTTCCAGGGCTGGGGCCAACGTCCTGACTTTC.

The chain is built from TRBV3-1 (or the pseudogene TRBV3-2) and TRBJ2-1; 12 bases match TRBD2. J gave up 2 bases and V 2 bases, and 4 bases lay outside the gene matches. Germline V lookup: CDR1 LGHDT, CDR2 YNNKEL (reference sequence). The length of the CDR3 is 17 residues. CDR3 residues: CASSQRSSGRAYNEQFF. DNA for the CDR3: TGTGCCAGCAGCCAACGCTCTAGCGGGAGGGCCTACAATGAGCAGTTCTTC.

This clone was detected a few times. This rearrangement joins TRBV2 to TRBJ1-3; no clear D gene. The germline CDR1 and CDR2 sequences are SNHLY and FYNNEI. Trimming shortened V by 3 bases and J by 0 bases, and 3 bases separated the two germline ends. The CDR3 is 13 amino acids. The CDR3 protein is CASSDFSGNTIYF. The DNA for the CDR3 is TGTGCCAGCAGTGACTTCTCTGGAAACACCATATATTTT.

With regard to this clone: The junction does not match germline at one end; this may be a read error. Other DNA sequences within the sample encode an identical CDR3. The chain couples TRBV5-5 to TRBJ1-2, with a weak D call TRBD1 (6 bases). There are 13 residues in the CDR3. Germline V lookup: CDR1 SGHKS, CDR2 YYEKEE (reference sequence). This CDR3 reads CASSPDSNYGYTF. In nucleotides, the CDR3 is TGTGCCAGCAGCCCGGACAGTAACTATGGCTATACCTTC.

This chain connects TRBV10-3 to TRBJ2-2; D gene unclear. The germline V and J ends were trimmed by 4 bases and 5 bases, with 11 bases remaining between them. Germline CDR1 ENHRY, CDR2 SYGVKD. This CDR3 contains 14 residues. The CDR3 bases are TGTGCCATCAGTGGGGCAACCGATACCGGGGAGCTGTTTTTT. Translation gives CAISGATDTGELFF.

This clone was observed a handful of times. J is TRBJ2-1 and V is TRBV7-9; 10 bases map to TRBD1. CDR1 SEHNR and CDR2 FQNEAQ come from the germline V gene (reference sequence). V trimming: 4 bases; J trimming: 5 bases; junction bases outside the gene matches: 8. CDR3 length: 16 residues. The CDR3 loop is CASSSLRGQGNNEQFF. The CDR3 DNA sequence: TGTGCCAGCAGCTCCCTAAGGGGACAGGGGAACAATGAGCAGTTCTTC. Drawing the rest from reference TRBV7-9 and TRBJ2-1, the complete variable domain is DTGVSQNPRHKITKRGQNVTFRCDPISEHNRLYWYRQTLGQGPEFLTYFQNEAQLEKSRLLSDRFSAERPKGSFSTLEIQRTEQGDSAMYLCASSSLRGQGNNEQFFGPGTRLTVL.

The rearrangement joins TRBV7-2 to TRBJ2-3; 9 bases align to TRBD1. CDR1 and CDR2 (germline): SGHTA, FQGNSA. The CDR3 contains 15 residues. J gave up 3 bases and V 5 bases, and 6 bases lay outside the gene matches. The CDR3 region is CASSIYRGLTDTQYF. CDR3 nucleotides: TGTGCCAGCAGCATATACAGGGGGCTAACAGATACGCAGTATTTT.

The CDR3 DNA reads as TGTGCCAGCAGTTACGCGACGACACTGAACACTGAAGCTTTCTTT. It specifies CASSYATTLNTEAFF. This chain links TRBV6-6 with TRBJ1-1; D not resolved. The length of the CDR3 is 15 residues. CDR1 MNHNY and CDR2 SVGAGI come from the germline V gene (reference sequence). Trimming shortened V by 2 bases and J by 0 bases, and 10 bases separated the two germline ends.

The chain uses TRBV7-9 and TRBJ2-5; 9 bases are a match to TRBD1. Trimming cost V 1 base and J 5 bases; bases outside gene matches: 5. This CDR3 has 15 residues. Germline CDR1 SEHNR, CDR2 FQNEAQ (reference sequence). CDR3: CASSLGDRVGETQYF. CDR3 nucleotides: TGTGCCAGCAGCTTAGGGGACAGGGTTGGCGAGACCCAGTACTTC.

This sequence joins TRBV3-1 (or the pseudogene TRBV3-2) and TRBJ1-6, with D maybe TRBD1 (6 bases). This CDR3 is built from 16 residues. The V and J ends lost 1 base and 10 bases respectively, with 17 bases between them. CDR1 and CDR2 from the germline V gene are LGHDT and YNNKEL (reference sequence). Written as DNA, the CDR3 is TGTGCCAGCAGCCAAGTAGTTCCCAGGGGTCTATCACCCCTCCACTTT. Amino acids: CASSQVVPRGLSPLHF.

The chain couples TRBV29-1 to TRBJ2-2, with D possibly being TRBD2 (5 bases). This CDR3 contains 12 residues. Germline V gives CDR1 SQVTM, CDR2 ANQGSEA. Trimming removed 4 bases at V and 7 bases at J, with 10 bases between. This CDR3 reads CSVARAFGELFF. Here the CDR3 DNA reads TGCAGCGTTGCGCGGGCTTTCGGGGAGCTGTTTTTT.

The chain has TRBV2 and TRBJ2-1; the D is unclear. Germline CDR1 SNHLY, CDR2 FYNNEI. Trimming stripped 7 bases from V and 6 bases from J, with 7 bases between. There are 11 residues in the CDR3. The CDR3: CASMSRNEQFF. The CDR3, as DNA: TGTGCCAGCATGTCCCGCAATGAGCAGTTCTTC.

The V and J genes are TRBV7-2 and TRBJ1-2, with 7 bases that match TRBD1. V was clipped by 6 bases and J by 0 bases; unmatched bases: 4. CDR3 size: 14 residues. CDR1 and CDR2 from the germline V gene are SGHTA and FQGNSA. CDR3 DNA: TGTGCCAGCAGTTACAGGGGTTCTAACTATGGCTACACCTTC. It translates to CASSYRGSNYGYTF.

The chain is built from TRBV5-4 and TRBJ1-2; D unresolved. V was pared by 5 bases and J by 0 bases, with 8 bases between. This CDR3 is built from 13 residues. Per the germline V gene, CDR1 is SGHNT and CDR2 is YYREEE (reference sequence). This chain's CDR3 is CASRSSANYGYTF. DNA for the CDR3: TGTGCCAGCAGGTCCTCTGCTAACTATGGCTACACCTTC.

The chain couples TRBV6-6 to TRBJ2-2, with 12 bases aligning to TRBD2. The length of the CDR3 is 16 residues. V shed 7 bases, J shed 1 base, and the junction held 4 bases outside the gene matches. Looked up from germline, CDR1 is MNHNY and CDR2 is SVGAGI (reference sequence). The CDR3 sequence: CASTLAGGENTGELFF. CDR3 bases: TGTGCCAGCACCCTAGCGGGAGGGGAGAACACCGGGGAGCTGTTTTTT.

This rearrangement joins TRBV2 to TRBJ1-1; D remains ambiguous. V was pared by 2 bases and J by 4 bases, with 8 bases between. Germline V gives CDR1 SNHLY, CDR2 FYNNEI. The CDR3 is made up of 13 amino acids. This chain's CDR3 is CASSERRFTEAFF. CDR3 in DNA: TGTGCCAGCAGTGAAAGGCGGTTCACTGAAGCTTTCTTT.

The chain carries TRBV24-1 and TRBJ1-6; 9 bases are shared with TRBD1. Trimming at V came to 4 bases and at J to 7 bases, leaving 7 bases not matched to a gene. CDR1 is KGHDR and CDR2 is SFDVKD in the germline V gene. The CDR3 consists of 16 residues. CDR3 amino acids: CATSDRGQGRNSPLHF. The CDR3, as DNA: TGTGCCACCAGTGACCGTGGACAGGGGCGAAATTCACCCCTCCACTTT.

This chain links TRBV14 with TRBJ1-6; D remains unclear. CDR1 is SGHDN and CDR2 is FVKESK in the germline V gene. Trimming left V 5 bases short and J 7 bases short, with 9 bases between. The CDR3 runs to 13 residues. The chain's CDR3 is CASSSSRNSPLHF. The CDR3 DNA sequence: TGTGCCAGCAGCTCCTCGAGGAATTCACCCCTCCACTTT. Drawing the rest from reference TRBV14 and TRBJ1-6, the complete variable domain is EAGVTQFPSHSVIEKGQTVTLRCDPISGHDNLYWYRRVMGKEIKFLLHFVKESKQDESGMPNNRFLAERTGGTYSTLKVQPAELEDSGVYFCASSSSRNSPLHFGNGTRLTVT.

The gene calls are TRBV29-1 and TRBJ2-1; D possibly corresponds to TRBD1 (6 bases). Germline CDR1 and CDR2: SQVTM and ANQGSEA. Trimming shortened V by 8 bases and J by 1 base, and 15 bases separated the two germline ends. The CDR3 covers 14 residues. The CDR3 DNA sequence: TGCAGCCTTAACAGGGAACTATCCTACAATGAGCAGTTCTTC. Amino acids: CSLNRELSYNEQFF.

The chain recombines TRBV30 with TRBJ2-1, with D perhaps matching TRBD1 (5 bases). CDR1 is GTSNPN and CDR2 is SVGIG in the germline V gene (reference sequence). Between the trimmed V and J ends, which lost 0 bases and 8 bases, there was a span of 17 bases. The CDR3 consists of 15 residues. The CDR3 loop reads CAWSVLAGISDEQFF. For the CDR3, the DNA is TGTGCCTGGAGTGTACTTGCAGGGATAAGCGATGAGCAGTTCTTC.

This chain links TRBV3-1 (or the pseudogene TRBV3-2) with TRBJ2-3, with a weak D call TRBD2 (5 bases). This CDR3 is 15 amino acids long. The germline V gene has CDR1 LGHDT and CDR2 YNNKEL (reference sequence). The V gene lost 4 bases and the J gene lost 0 bases, with 11 bases spanning the gap. CDR3 coding DNA: TGTGCCAGCAGCCCCGGGCGGGCAAGCACAGATACGCAGTATTTT. Translation gives CASSPGRASTDTQYF.

The V call is TRBV10-3, the J call TRBJ2-7; maybe TRBD2 (5 bases). Per the germline V gene, CDR1 is ENHRY and CDR2 is SYGVKD. This CDR3 region has 18 residues. V gave up 3 bases and J gave up 3 bases, with 24 bases separating them. For the CDR3, the DNA is TGTGCCATCAGTGATTCTAGCCGGAGTAAACAGTTGGGCTACGAGCAGTACTTC. Residues: CAISDSSRSKQLGYEQYF.

The chain has TRBV4-3 and TRBJ1-2; D uncertain. Trimming shortened V by 0 bases and J by 2 bases, and 7 bases separated the two germline ends. CDR1 LGHNA and CDR2 YSLEER come from the germline V gene. This CDR3 spans 14 amino acids. The CDR3 reads CASSQDPMNYGYTF. In DNA, the CDR3 is TGCGCCAGCAGCCAAGACCCTATGAACTATGGCTACACCTTC.

V is TRBV18 and J is TRBJ1-5; D is uncertain. With 5 bases removed from V and 0 bases from J, the gap between germline ends came to 8 bases. The germline V gene has CDR1 KGHSH and CDR2 LQKENI. CDR3 length: 14 amino acids. The CDR3: CASSTSNSNQPQHF. In nucleotides, the CDR3 is TGTGCCAGCTCAACCAGTAATAGCAATCAGCCCCAGCATTTT.

The rearrangement links TRBV7-2 to TRBJ2-1, with 7 nucleotides matching TRBD2. The CDR3 contains 12 residues. Germline V gene sequence: CDR1 SGHTA, CDR2 FQGNSA. The ends lost 2 bases at V and 12 bases at J; junction bases unmatched: 4. CDR3: CASSLKGGGQFF. CDR3 in DNA: TGTGCCAGCAGCTTAAAAGGCGGGGGGCAGTTCTTC.

This clone was seen more than once but under ten times. V usage is TRBV12-3 or TRBV12-4 and J usage is TRBJ2-3, with D tentatively TRBD2 (5 bases). This CDR3 comprises 13 residues. V was cut by 6 bases and J by 2 bases, with 9 bases left in between. CDR3 in DNA: TGTGCCAGCAGGAGCGGACTCACAGATACGCAGTATTTT. It codes for CASRSGLTDTQYF.

J is TRBJ2-7 and V is TRBV18; maybe TRBD2 (6 bases). The CDR3 extends over 14 amino acids. CDR1 is KGHSH, CDR2 LQKENI, per germline. Between the trimmed V and J ends, which lost 2 bases and 5 bases, there was a span of 13 bases. The CDR3: CASSPSQGGHEQYF. Written as DNA, the CDR3 is TGTGCCAGCTCACCAAGTCAGGGAGGCCACGAGCAGTACTTC.

The chain recombines TRBV2 with TRBJ2-1; 7 nucleotides align to TRBD2. Trimming took 5 bases from V and 8 from J; bases not matched to a gene: 0. This CDR3 comprises 11 residues. From germline, CDR1 is SNHLY and CDR2 FYNNEI. In DNA form, the CDR3 reads TGTGCCAGCAGTAGCGGGGATGAGCAGTTCTTC. It codes for CASSSGDEQFF.

The chain is built from TRBV6-5 and TRBJ1-1, with 7 bases that match TRBD1. The CDR3 loop spans 14 amino acids. J lost 0 bases, V lost 7 bases, and 5 bases had no gene match. Germline lookup yields CDR1 MNHEY and CDR2 SVGAGI. CDR3 protein: CASTAGGMNTEAFF. In DNA, the CDR3 is TGTGCCAGCACGGCAGGGGGGATGAACACTGAAGCTTTCTTT.

The genes are TRBV9 and TRBJ2-7; D is unresolved. V was cut by 1 base and J by 3 bases, with 5 bases left in between. Germline V gene sequence: CDR1 SGDLS, CDR2 YYNGEE. This CDR3 comprises 12 residues. CDR3 DNA sequence: TGTGCCAGCAGCGTACTCGTCTACGAGCAGTACTTC. It yields the protein CASSVLVYEQYF.

With regard to this clone: Other DNA sequences of this sample code for an identical CDR3. The V and J genes are TRBV27 and TRBJ2-7; 9 nucleotides align to TRBD2. The CDR3 runs to 15 residues. The germline CDR1 and CDR2 sequences are MNHEY and SMNVEV (reference sequence). The junction had 5 bases not matched to a gene; V was cut back by 2 bases and J by 3 bases. Here the CDR3 reads CASSLAASGDYEQYF. The CDR3 nucleotides read TGTGCCAGCAGTTTAGCCGCTAGCGGGGACTACGAGCAGTACTTC.

This chain links TRBV4-2 with TRBJ2-2; TRBD1 might be the D (5 bases). Germline values: CDR1 LGHNA, CDR2 YNFKEQ. CDR3 length equals 14 residues. V was shortened by 4 bases and J by 6 bases, with 12 bases between the two germline ends. The CDR3 region is CASSPDQGAGELFF. The CDR3 region has the DNA TGTGCCAGCAGCCCGGACCAGGGTGCCGGGGAGCTGTTTTTT.